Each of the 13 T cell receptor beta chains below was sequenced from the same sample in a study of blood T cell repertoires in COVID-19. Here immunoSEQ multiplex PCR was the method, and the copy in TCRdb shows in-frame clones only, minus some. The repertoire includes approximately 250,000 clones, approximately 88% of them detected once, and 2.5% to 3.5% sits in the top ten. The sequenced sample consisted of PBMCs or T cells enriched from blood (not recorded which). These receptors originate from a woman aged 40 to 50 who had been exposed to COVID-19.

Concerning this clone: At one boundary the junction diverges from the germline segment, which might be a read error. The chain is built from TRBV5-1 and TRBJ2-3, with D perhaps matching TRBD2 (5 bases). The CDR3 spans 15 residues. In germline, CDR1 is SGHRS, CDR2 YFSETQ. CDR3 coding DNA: TGTGCCAGCAGCTTGGTAGCGAGGAGCACAGATACGCAGTATTTT. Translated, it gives CASSLVARSTDTQYF.

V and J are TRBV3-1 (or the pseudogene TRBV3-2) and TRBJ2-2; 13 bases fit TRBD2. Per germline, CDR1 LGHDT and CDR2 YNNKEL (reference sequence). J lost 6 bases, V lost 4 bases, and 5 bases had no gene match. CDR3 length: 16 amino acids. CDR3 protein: CASSPWTSGGSGELFF. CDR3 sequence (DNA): TGTGCCAGCAGCCCCTGGACTAGCGGGGGCTCCGGGGAGCTGTTTTTT.

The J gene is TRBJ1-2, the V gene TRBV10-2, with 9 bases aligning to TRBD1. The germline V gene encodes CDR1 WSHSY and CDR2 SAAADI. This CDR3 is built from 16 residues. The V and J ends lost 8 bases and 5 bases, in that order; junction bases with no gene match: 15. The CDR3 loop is CASWGDRGDSRYGYTF. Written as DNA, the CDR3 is TGCGCCAGCTGGGGAGACAGGGGGGATTCGAGGTATGGCTACACCTTC.

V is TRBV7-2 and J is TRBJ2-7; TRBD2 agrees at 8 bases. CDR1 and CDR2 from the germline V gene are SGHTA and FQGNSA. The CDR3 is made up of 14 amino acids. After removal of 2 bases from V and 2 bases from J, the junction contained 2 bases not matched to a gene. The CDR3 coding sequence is TGTGCCAGCAGCTTAACTAGCGGAACCTACGAGCAGTACGTC. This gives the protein CASSLTSGTYEQYV.

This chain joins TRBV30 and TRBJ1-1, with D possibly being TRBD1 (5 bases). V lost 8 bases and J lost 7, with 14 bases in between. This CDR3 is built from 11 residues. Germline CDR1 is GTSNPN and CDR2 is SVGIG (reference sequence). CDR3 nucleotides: TGTGCCCGCAGGGTCTTAGGTGAAGCTTTCTTT. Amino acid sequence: CARRVLGEAFF.

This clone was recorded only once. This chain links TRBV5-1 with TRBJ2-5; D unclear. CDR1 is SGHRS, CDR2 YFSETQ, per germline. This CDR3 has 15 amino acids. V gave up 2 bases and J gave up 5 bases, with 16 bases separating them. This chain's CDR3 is CASSFTGDRVETQYF. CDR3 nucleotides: TGCGCCAGCAGCTTCACCGGAGATCGGGTGGAGACCCAGTACTTC.

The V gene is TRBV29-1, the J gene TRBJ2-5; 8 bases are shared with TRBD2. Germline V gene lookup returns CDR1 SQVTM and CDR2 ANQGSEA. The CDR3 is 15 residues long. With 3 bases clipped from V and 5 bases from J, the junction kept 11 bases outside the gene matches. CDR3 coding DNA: TGCAGCGTTGATTCCGGGACTAGGGGAGGTGAGACCCAGTACTTC. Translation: CSVDSGTRGGETQYF.

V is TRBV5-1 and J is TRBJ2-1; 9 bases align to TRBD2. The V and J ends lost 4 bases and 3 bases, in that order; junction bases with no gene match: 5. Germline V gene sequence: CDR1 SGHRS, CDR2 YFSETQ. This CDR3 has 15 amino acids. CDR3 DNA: TGCGCCAGCAGCCGGCGGGAGGGGGTCTACAATGAGCAGTTCTTC. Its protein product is CASSRREGVYNEQFF. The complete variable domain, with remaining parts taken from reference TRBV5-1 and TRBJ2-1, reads KAGVTQTPRYLIKTRGQQVTLSCSPISGHRSVSWYQQTPGQGLQFLFEYFSETQRNKGNFPGRFSGRQFSNSRSEMNVSTLELGDSALYLCASSRREGVYNEQFFGPGTRLTVL.

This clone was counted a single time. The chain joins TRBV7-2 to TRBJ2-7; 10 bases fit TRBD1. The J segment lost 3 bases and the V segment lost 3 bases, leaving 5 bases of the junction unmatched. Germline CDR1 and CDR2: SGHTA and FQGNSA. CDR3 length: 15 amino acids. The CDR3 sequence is CASSFRDRGVYEQYV. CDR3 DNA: TGTGCCAGCAGCTTCAGGGACAGGGGAGTCTACGAGCAGTACGTC.

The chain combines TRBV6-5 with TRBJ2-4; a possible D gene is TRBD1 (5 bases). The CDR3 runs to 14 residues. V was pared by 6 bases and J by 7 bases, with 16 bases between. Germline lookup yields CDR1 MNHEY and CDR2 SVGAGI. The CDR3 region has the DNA TGTGCCAGCAGGGACCCAGGGATCCGGAACATTCAGTACTTC. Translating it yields CASRDPGIRNIQYF.

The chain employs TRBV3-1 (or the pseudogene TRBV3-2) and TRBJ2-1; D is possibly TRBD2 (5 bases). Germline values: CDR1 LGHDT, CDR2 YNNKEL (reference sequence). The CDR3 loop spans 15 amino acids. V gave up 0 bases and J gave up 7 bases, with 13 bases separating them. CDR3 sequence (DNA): TGTGCCAGCAGCCAAGATGTAGGTACGGGAAATGAGCAGTTCTTC. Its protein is CASSQDVGTGNEQFF.

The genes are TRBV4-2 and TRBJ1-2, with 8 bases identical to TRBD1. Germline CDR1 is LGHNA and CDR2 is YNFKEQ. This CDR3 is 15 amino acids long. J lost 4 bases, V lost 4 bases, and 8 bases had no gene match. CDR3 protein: CASSLFPGTGYGYTF. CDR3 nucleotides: TGTGCCAGCAGCCTTTTCCCCGGGACAGGCTATGGCTACACCTTC.

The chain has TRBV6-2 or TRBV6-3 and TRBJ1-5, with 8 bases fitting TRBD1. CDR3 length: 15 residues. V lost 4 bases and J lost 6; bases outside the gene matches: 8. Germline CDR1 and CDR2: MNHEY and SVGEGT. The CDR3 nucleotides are TGTGCCAGCAGTTCCCCCGGGACAGGTAGTCAGCCCCAGCATTTT. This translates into CASSSPGTGSQPQHF.